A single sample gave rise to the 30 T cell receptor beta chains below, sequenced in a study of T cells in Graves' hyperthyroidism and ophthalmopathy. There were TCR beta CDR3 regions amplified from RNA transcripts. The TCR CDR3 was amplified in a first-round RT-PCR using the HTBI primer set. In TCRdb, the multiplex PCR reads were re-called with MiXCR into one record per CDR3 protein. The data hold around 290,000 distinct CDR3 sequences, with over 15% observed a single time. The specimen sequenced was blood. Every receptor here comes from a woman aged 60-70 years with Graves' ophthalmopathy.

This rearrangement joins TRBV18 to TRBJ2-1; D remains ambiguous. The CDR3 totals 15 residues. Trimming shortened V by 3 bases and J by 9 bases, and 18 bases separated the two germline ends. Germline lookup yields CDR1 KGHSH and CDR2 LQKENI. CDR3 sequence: CASSPTTIPLGEQFF. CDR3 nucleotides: TGTGCCAGCTCACCCACAACTATCCCCCTCGGTGAGCAGTTCTTC.

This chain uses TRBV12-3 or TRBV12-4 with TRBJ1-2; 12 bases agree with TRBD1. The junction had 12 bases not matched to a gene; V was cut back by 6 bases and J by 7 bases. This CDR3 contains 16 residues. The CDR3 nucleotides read TGTGCCAGCAGCCTGGGACAGGGGGCTGGATCGGCTGGCTACACCTTC. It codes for CASSLGQGAGSAGYTF.

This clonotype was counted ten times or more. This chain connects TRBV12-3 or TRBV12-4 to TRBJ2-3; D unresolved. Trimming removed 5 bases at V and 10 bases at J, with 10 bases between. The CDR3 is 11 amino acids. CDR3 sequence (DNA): TGTGCCAGCAGTAGACTGGGCCCGCAGTATTTT. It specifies CASSRLGPQYF.

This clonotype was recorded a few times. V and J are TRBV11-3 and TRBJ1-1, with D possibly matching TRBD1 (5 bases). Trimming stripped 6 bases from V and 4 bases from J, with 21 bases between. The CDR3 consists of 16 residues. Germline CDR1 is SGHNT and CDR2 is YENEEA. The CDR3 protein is CASSYSPGLGVTEAFF. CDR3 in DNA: TGTGCCAGCAGTTACTCGCCAGGTTTAGGGGTCACTGAAGCTTTCTTT.

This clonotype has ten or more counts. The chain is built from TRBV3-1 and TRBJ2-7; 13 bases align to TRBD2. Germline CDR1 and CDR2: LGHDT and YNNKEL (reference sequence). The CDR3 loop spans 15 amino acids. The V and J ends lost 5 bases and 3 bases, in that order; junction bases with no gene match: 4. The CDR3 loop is CASSYGLAGDYEQYF. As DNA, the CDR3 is TGTGCCAGCAGCTACGGACTAGCGGGAGACTACGAGCAGTACTTC.

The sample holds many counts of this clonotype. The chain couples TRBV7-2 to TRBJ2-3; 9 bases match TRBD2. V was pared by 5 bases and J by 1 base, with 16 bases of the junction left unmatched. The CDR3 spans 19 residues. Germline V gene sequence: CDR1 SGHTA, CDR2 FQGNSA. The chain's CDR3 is CASSPQLRGSSGGTDTQYF. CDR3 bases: TGTGCCAGCAGCCCCCAGCTCCGGGGGTCTAGCGGGGGCACAGATACGCAGTATTTT. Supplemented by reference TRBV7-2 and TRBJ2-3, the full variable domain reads GAGVSQSPSNKVTEKGKDVELRCDPISGHTALYWYRQSLGQGLEFLIYFQGNSAPDKSGLPSDRFSAERTGGSVSTLTIQRTQQEDSAVYLCASSPQLRGSSGGTDTQYFGPGTRLTVL.

CDR3 amino acids: CASSPNIQGIGYEQYF. The CDR3 nucleotides read TGTGCCAGCAGCCCTAACATACAGGGGATCGGTTACGAGCAGTACTTC. The chain employs TRBV9 and TRBJ2-7; TRBD1 agrees at 7 bases. Germline V gives CDR1 SGDLS, CDR2 YYNGEE. Trimming took 4 bases from V and 4 from J; bases not matched to a gene: 14. This CDR3 region has 16 residues.

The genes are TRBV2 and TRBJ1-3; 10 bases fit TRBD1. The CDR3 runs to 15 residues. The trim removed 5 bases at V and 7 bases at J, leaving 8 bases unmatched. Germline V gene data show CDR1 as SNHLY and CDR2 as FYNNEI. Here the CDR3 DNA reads TGTGCCAGCAGTCCCCGGGACAGGGGAAGGAACACCATATATTTT. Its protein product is CASSPRDRGRNTIYF.

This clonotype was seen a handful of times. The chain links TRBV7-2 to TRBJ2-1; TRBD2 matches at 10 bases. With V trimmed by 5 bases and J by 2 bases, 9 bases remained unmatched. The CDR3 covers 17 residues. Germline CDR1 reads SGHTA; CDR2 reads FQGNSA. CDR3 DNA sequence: TGTGCCAGCAGCCCGAGACTAGCGGGCTTAACCTACAATGAGCAGTTCTTC. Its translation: CASSPRLAGLTYNEQFF.

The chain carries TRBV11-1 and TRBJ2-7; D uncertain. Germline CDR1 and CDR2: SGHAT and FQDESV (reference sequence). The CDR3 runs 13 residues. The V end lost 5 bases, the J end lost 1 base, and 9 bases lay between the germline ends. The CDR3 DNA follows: TGTGCCAGCAGCCCGTGGGCTTCCTACGAGCAGTACTTC. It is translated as CASSPWASYEQYF. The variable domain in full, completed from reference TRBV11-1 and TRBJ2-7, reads EAEVAQSPRYKITEKSQAVAFWCDPISGHATLYWYRQILGQGPELLVQFQDESVVDDSQLPKDRFSAERLKGVDSTLKIQPAELGDSAMYLCASSPWASYEQYFGPGTRLTVT.

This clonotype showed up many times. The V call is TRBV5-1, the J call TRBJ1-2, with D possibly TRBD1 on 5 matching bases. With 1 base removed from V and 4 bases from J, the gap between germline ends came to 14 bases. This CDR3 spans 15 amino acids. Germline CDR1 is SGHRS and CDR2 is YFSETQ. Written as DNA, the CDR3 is TGCGCCAGCAGCTTGACCGAGGGACGGAGCTATGGCTACACCTTC. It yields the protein CASSLTEGRSYGYTF.

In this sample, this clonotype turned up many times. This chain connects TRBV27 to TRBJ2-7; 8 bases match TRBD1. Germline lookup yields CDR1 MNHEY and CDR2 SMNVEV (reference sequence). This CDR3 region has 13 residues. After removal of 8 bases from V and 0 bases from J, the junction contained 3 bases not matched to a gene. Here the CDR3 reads CASGQGLSYEQYF. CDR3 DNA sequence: TGTGCCAGCGGACAGGGACTCTCCTACGAGCAGTACTTC.

The CDR3 region is CASSLYAVWEAAQYF. DNA of the CDR3: TGTGCCAGCAGCTTATACGCGGTATGGGAAGCGGCCCAGTACTTC. V gene TRBV11-1 combines with J gene TRBJ2-5; D might be TRBD2 (5 bases). The germline V gene encodes CDR1 SGHAT and CDR2 FQDESV (reference sequence). Trimming took off 2 bases at V and 9 bases at J, with 19 bases between the two ends. The CDR3 is made up of 15 amino acids.

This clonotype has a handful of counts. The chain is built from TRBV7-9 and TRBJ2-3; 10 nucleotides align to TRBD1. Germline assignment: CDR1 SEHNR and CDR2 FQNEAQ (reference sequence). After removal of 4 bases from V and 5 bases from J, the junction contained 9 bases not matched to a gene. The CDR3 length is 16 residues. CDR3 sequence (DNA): TGTGCCAGCAGCTCCCGAGACAGGGGGCTCAGAGATACGCAGTATTTT. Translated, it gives CASSSRDRGLRDTQYF. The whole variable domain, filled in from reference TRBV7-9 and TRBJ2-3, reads DTGVSQNPRHKITKRGQNVTFRCDPISEHNRLYWYRQTLGQGPEFLTYFQNEAQLEKSRLLSDRFSAERPKGSFSTLEIQRTEQGDSAMYLCASSSRDRGLRDTQYFGPGTRLTVL.

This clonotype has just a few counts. Written as DNA, the CDR3 is TGTGCCAGTAGTATGCGGGGAGTGGGAACCTACGAGCAGTACTTC. Encoded protein: CASSMRGVGTYEQYF. The rearrangement uses TRBV19 and TRBJ2-7, with D perhaps TRBD2 (6 bases). Germline V gene sequence: CDR1 LNHDA, CDR2 SQIVND (reference sequence). V lost 3 bases and J 2 bases, leaving 14 bases between the germline ends. This CDR3 is built from 15 residues. The whole variable domain, remainder taken from reference TRBV19 and TRBJ2-7, is DGGITQSPKYLFRKEGQNVTLSCEQNLNHDAMYWYRQDPGQGLRLIYYSQIVNDFQKGDIAEGYSVSREKKESFPLTVTSAQKNPTAFYLCASSMRGVGTYEQYFGPGTRLTVT.

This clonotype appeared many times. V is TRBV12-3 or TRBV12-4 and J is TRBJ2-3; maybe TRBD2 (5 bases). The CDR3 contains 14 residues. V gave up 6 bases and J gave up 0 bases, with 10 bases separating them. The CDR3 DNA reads TGTGCCAGCAGCCCCTGGGAGAGCACAGATACGCAGTATTTT. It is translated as CASSPWESTDTQYF.

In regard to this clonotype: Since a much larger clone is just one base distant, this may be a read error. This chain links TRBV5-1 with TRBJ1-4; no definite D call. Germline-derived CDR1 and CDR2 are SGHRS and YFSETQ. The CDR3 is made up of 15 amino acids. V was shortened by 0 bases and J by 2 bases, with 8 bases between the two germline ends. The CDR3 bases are TGCGCCAGCAGCTTGGAGGCCGGGACTAATGAAAAACTGTTTTTT. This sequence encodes CASSLEAGTNEKLFF.

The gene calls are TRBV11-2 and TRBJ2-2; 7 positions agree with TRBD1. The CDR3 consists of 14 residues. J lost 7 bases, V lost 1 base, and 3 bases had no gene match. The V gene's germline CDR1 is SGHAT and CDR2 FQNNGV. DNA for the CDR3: TGTGCCAGCAGCTTAGTCAGGGACAGCGGGGAGCTGTTTTTT. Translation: CASSLVRDSGELFF.

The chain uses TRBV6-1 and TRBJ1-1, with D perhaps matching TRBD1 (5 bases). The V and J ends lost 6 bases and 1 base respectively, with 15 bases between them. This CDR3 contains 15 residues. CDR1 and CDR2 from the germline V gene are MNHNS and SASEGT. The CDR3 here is CASRSPGGRNTEAFF. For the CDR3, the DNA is TGTGCCAGCAGATCCCCCGGGGGTCGGAACACTGAAGCTTTCTTT.

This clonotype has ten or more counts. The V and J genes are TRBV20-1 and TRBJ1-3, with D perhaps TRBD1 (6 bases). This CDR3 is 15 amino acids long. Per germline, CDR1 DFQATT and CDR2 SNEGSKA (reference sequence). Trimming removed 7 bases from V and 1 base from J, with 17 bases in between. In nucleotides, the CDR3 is TGCAGTGTTAATACAGGGATTTATTCTGGAAACACCATATATTTT. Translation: CSVNTGIYSGNTIYF.

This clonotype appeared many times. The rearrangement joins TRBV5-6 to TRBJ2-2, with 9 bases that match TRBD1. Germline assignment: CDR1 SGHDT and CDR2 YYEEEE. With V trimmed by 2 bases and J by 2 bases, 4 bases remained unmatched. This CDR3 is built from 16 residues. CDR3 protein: CASSFRDRANTGELFF. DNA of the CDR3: TGTGCCAGCAGCTTCCGGGACAGGGCAAACACCGGGGAGCTGTTTTTT.

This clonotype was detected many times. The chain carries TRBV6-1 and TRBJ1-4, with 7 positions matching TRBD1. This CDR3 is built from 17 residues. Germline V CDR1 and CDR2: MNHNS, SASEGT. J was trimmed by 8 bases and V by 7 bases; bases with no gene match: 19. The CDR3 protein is CASITSIVDRALEKLFF. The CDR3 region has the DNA TGTGCCAGCATCACTTCGATCGTTGACAGGGCGCTAGAAAAACTGTTTTTT.

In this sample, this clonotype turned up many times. The CDR3 spells CASSSPPRAFNTEAFF. CDR3 DNA sequence: TGTGCCAGCAGTTCCCCTCCACGGGCCTTTAACACTGAAGCTTTCTTT. This rearrangement joins TRBV28 to TRBJ1-1, with D unclear. The CDR3 extends over 16 amino acids. CDR1 and CDR2 from the germline V gene are MDHEN and SYDVKM. V lost 4 bases and J 2 bases, leaving 17 bases between the germline ends.

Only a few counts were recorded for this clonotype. This CDR3 is CASILFRGQGEQFF. The DNA of the CDR3 is TGTGCCAGCATTCTGTTCCGGGGGCAAGGGGAGCAGTTCTTC. The rearrangement joins TRBV6-1 to TRBJ2-1; D is perhaps TRBD1 or TRBD2 (6 bases each). CDR1 is MNHNS, CDR2 SASEGT, per germline. The CDR3 runs to 14 residues. V gave up 7 bases and J gave up 10 bases, with 20 bases separating them.

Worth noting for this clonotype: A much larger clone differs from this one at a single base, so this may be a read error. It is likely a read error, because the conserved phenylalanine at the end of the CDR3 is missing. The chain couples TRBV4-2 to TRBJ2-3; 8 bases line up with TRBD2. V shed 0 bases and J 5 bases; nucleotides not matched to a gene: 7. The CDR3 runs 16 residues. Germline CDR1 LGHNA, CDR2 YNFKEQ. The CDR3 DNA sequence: TGTGCCAGCAGCCAAGAGATACTAGCGGTAGGAGATACGCAGTATTCT. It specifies CASSQEILAVGDTQYS.

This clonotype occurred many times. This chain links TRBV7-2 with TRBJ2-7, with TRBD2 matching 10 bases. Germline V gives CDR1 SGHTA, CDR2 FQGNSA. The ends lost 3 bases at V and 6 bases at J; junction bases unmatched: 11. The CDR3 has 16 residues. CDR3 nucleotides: TGTGCCAGCAGCTTGCCGGGACTAGCGCTGGCGGCCGAGCAGTACTTC. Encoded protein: CASSLPGLALAAEQYF.

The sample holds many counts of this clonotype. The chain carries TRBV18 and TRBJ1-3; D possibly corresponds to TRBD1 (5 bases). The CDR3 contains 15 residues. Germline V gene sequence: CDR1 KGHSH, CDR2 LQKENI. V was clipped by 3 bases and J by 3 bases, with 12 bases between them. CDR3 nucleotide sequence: TGTGCCAGCTCACCGGTACGGGACGGTGGAAACACCATATATTTT. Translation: CASSPVRDGGNTIYF.

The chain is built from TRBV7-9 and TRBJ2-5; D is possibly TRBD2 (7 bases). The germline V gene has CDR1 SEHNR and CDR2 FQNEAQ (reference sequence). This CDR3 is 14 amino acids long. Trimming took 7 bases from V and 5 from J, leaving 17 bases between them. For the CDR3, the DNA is TGTGCCAGCAAGTACTCGGGGGGCGGCGAGACCCAGTACTTC. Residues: CASKYSGGGETQYF.

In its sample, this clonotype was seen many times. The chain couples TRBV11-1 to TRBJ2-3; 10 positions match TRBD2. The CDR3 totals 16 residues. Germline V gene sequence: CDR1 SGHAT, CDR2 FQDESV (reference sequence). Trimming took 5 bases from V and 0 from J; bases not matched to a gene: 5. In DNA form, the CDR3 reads TGTGCCAGCAGCGCCGGACTAGCGGCAAGCACAGATACGCAGTATTTT. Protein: CASSAGLAASTDTQYF.

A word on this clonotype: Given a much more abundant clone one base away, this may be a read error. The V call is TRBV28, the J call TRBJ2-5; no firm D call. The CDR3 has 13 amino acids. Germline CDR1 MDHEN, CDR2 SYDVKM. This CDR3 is CASRLGHLETQYF. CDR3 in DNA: TGTGCCAGCCGTTTAGGGCATCTCGAGACCCAGTACTTC.